The clone carrying this T cell receptor beta chain was seen more than once but under ten times. The source of the sample is a study of cytomegalovirus exposure and HLA in healthy donors. The CDR3 loop spans 12 amino acids. CDR1 is MNHEY and CDR2 is SVGAGI in the germline V gene. V dropped 5 bases and J dropped 4 bases, with 8 bases sitting between them. The PCR contained 60 Vbeta and 13 Jbeta primers. Measured with immunoSEQ multiplex PCR; TCRdb has only the in-frame clones, and not every one. The table records roughly 150,000 clones, 85% of them present only once. This TCR derives from a boy aged 2-15 years in good health and CMV-seronegative. The chain employs TRBV6-5 and TRBJ1-2; tentatively, D is TRBD1 (5 bases). Sequenced material: PBMCs. The DNA of the CDR3 is TGTGCCAGCAGTCTGGGGGGCTATGGCTACACCTTC. Its protein is CASSLGGYGYTF.